This T cell receptor beta chain derives from a study of OX40 agonist ivuxolimab in advanced cancers. About the research overall: An agonistic anti-OX40 (CD134) antibody, ivuxolimab, was used to treat the patients. The mean age was roughly 60 years, ranging from roughly 23 to 90, with about 87% of participants male. Three patients, one with hepatocellular carcinoma and two with cutaneous melanoma, responded partially.

The CDR3 has 14 residues. From germline, CDR1 is SGHNT and CDR2 YYREEE (reference sequence). V dropped 4 bases and J dropped 8; count of bases not matched to a gene: 7. Assay used: immunoSEQ multiplex PCR; TCRdb lists only in-frame clones, some missing. This repertoire shows under 70,000 clones, 85% found once; its top ten account for over 4%. The sequence came from an adult with an advanced solid tumor such as melanoma, head and neck, liver or kidney cancer. The chain couples TRBV5-4 to TRBJ2-4; 9 positions match TRBD1. Sequencing used CD4+ or CD8+ T cells sorted from blood, obtained in a trial of the OX40 agonist ivuxolimab. The CDR3 DNA sequence: TGTGCCAGCAGCGGCGGACAGGGGCGAGACATTCAGTACTTC. Protein sequence: CASSGGQGRDIQYF.